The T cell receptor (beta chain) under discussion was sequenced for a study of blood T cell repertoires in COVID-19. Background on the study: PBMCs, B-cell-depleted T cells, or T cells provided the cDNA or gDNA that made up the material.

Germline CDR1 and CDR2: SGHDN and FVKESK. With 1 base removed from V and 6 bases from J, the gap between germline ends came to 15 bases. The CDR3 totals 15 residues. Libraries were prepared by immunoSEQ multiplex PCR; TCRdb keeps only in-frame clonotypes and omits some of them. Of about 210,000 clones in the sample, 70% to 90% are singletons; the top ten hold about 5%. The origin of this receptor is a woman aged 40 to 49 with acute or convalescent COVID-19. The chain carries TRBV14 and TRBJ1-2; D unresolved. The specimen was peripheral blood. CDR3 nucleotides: TGTGCCAGCAGCCAAGTTTCGGGTAATGGAAATGGCTACACCTTC. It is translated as CASSQVSGNGNGYTF.